A selection of T cell receptor beta chains follows, all from one sample in a study of blood T cell repertoires in COVID-19. TCRdb keeps only in-frame clones here, not all; method: immunoSEQ multiplex PCR. The sample consists of roughly 200,000 clones, approximately 90% of them appearing once. The sequencing input was PBMCs or T cells enriched from blood (not recorded which). The receptors stem from a man aged 25 to 40 who had recovered from COVID-19. CDR3s include the opening cysteine and the closing phenylalanine or tryptophan. A D gene is named only where the DNA matches it firmly. Size tells how often a clone was seen (once, few, many) or the class of an expanded clone, and some rows leave it out.

NA	TRBD1	TRBV15	TRBJ1-2	CATSRDSLAATGVPGGYTF	TGTGCCACCAGCAGAGATTCGTTAGCGGCGACAGGGGTTCCGGGGGGCTACACCTTC
NA	NA	TRBV30	TRBJ1-1	CAWSLEVSNTEAFF	TGTGCCTGGAGTCTGGAGGTCTCGAACACTGAAGCTTTCTTT
NA	NA	TRBV14	TRBJ2-1	CASSPGSSYNEQFF	TGTGCCAGCAGCCCGGGGAGTTCCTACAATGAGCAGTTCTTC
NA	TRBD2	TRBV19	TRBJ2-2	CASCTRGGPGELFF	TGTGCCAGTTGTACACGGGGGGGCCCCGGGGAGCTGTTTTTT
NA	TRBD1	TRBV19	TRBJ1-5	CASRDRVGNQPQHF	TGTGCCAGTAGAGACAGGGTCGGCAATCAGCCCCAGCATTTT
NA	TRBD1	TRBV7-9	TRBJ1-4	CASSSTRGDREKLFF	TGTGCCAGCAGCTCCACCAGGGGGGACCGCGAAAAACTGTTTTTT
NA	NA	TRBV4-1	TRBJ1-2	CASSQAGFVYTF	TGCGCCAGCAGCCAAGCCGGGTTTGTCTACACCTTC
NA	NA	TRBV5-1	TRBJ2-7	CASSSQLVSEGLEQYF	TGCGCCAGCAGCTCCCAACTAGTTTCTGAGGGTCTCGAGCAGTACTTC
NA	NA	TRBV30	TRBJ1-2	CAWSQPGPRYGYTF	TGTGCCTGGAGTCAGCCAGGTCCACGCTATGGCTACACCTTC
NA	NA	TRBV7-9	TRBJ1-4	CASSTKGQFVATNEKLFF	TGTGCCAGCAGCACCAAAGGACAGTTTGTTGCAACTAATGAAAAACTGTTTTTT
NA	NA	TRBV27	TRBJ1-2	CASSLFSGQQIYGYTF	TGTGCCAGCAGTTTATTTTCTGGGCAGCAGATCTATGGCTACACCTTC
NA	TRBD1	TRBV11-2	TRBJ2-7	CASSYGQGTYEQYF	TGTGCCAGCAGCTACGGACAGGGGACCTACGAGCAGTACTTC
NA	TRBD2	TRBV2	TRBJ2-7	CASSQTAGGAYEQYF	TGTGCCAGCAGTCAGACAGCGGGAGGGGCCTACGAGCAGTACTTC
few	NA	TRBV21-1	TRBJ2-7	CASGIRTGGSYEQYF	TGTGCCAGCGGTATAAGGACAGGGGGCTCCTACGAGCAGTACTTC
NA	TRBD1	TRBV5-1	TRBJ1-5	CASRDRGLISNQPQHF	TGCGCCAGCCGGGACAGGGGACTTATAAGCAATCAGCCCCAGCATTTT
NA	NA	TRBV5-1	TRBJ2-7	CASSLSGERYEQYF	TGCGCCAGCAGCTTGTCGGGGGAACGCTACGAGCAGTACTTC
NA	NA	TRBV6-2/TRBV6-3	TRBJ2-5	CASSPQGALQETQYF	TGTGCCAGCAGCCCACAGGGCGCCCTTCAAGAGACCCAGTACTTC
NA	NA	TRBV2	TRBJ1-5	CASSAESGNQPQHF	TGTGCCAGCAGTGCCGAATCAGGGAATCAGCCCCAGCATTTT
NA	TRBD2	TRBV27	TRBJ2-3	CASTLAGGRDTQYF	TGTGCCAGCACCTTAGCGGGGGGGCGGGATACGCAGTATTTT
NA	TRBD1	TRBV25-1	TRBJ1-4	CASSDRTGPATNEKLFF	TGTGCCAGCAGTGATCGGACAGGACCTGCAACTAATGAAAAACTGTTTTTT
NA	TRBD2	TRBV6-5	TRBJ2-3	CASRGLAWTDTQYF	TGTGCCAGCAGGGGACTAGCGTGGACAGATACGCAGTATTTT
NA	NA	TRBV10-3	TRBJ2-2	CAIRQVNPTNTGELFF	TGTGCCATCAGACAGGTTAATCCGACGAACACCGGGGAGCTGTTTTTT
NA	NA	TRBV21-1	TRBJ1-1	CASSPPGDRAENTEAFF	TGTGCCAGCAGCCCCCCTGGGGACAGGGCGGAGAACACTGAAGCTTTCTTT
NA	TRBD1	TRBV5-1	TRBJ1-4	CASSPNRGGNNEKLFF	TGCGCCAGCAGCCCGAACAGGGGTGGGAATAATGAAAAACTGTTTTTT
NA	NA	TRBV27	TRBJ1-1	CASRTIAVALEAFF	TGTGCCAGCAGAACTATAGCTGTCGCCCTTGAAGCTTTCTTT
NA	TRBD2	TRBV19	TRBJ2-3	CASSIGGLAGASDTQYF	TGTGCCAGTAGTATAGGGGGACTAGCGGGAGCGTCAGATACGCAGTATTTT
NA	NA	TRBV7-8	TRBJ1-5	CASSEGRGQPQHF	TGTGCCAGCTCAGAAGGACGGGGTCAGCCCCAGCATTTT
NA	TRBD1	TRBV3-1/TRBV3-2	TRBJ2-2	CASSQYRGIGELFF	TGTGCCAGCAGCCAGTACAGGGGTATCGGGGAGCTGTTTTTT
NA	NA	TRBV28	TRBJ2-6	CASSPWGAGANVLTF	TGTGCCAGCAGTCCTTGGGGGGCTGGGGCCAACGTCCTGACTTTC
NA	TRBD1	TRBV3-1/TRBV3-2	TRBJ2-6	CASSLGTVARRANVLTF	TGTGCCAGCAGCCTCGGGACAGTCGCCCGGAGGGCCAACGTCCTGACTTTC
NA	NA	TRBV29-1	TRBJ1-3	CSVARGSGNTIYF	TGCAGCGTTGCGAGGGGGTCTGGAAACACCATATATTTT
NA	NA	TRBV10-1	TRBJ1-1	CASSESGGVTEAFF	TGCGCCAGCAGTGAGTCGGGGGGGGTCACTGAAGCTTTCTTT
NA	TRBD2	TRBV19	TRBJ2-5	CASSRAASGGARETQYF	TGTGCCAGTTCCCGAGCGGCTAGCGGGGGGGCAAGGGAGACCCAGTACTTC
once	TRBD2	TRBV11-2	TRBJ2-3	CASSLVGREGRDTQYF	TGTGCCAGCAGCTTAGTTGGTCGGGAGGGCCGAGATACGCAGTATTTT
NA	NA	TRBV28	TRBJ1-6	CASRGVETFNSPLHF	TGTGCCAGCAGAGGGGTCGAGACATTTAATTCACCCCTCCACTTT
NA	TRBD1	TRBV7-6	TRBJ1-1	CASSLDGTVGTEAFF	TGTGCCAGCAGCTTGGATGGGACAGTGGGCACTGAAGCTTTCTTT
NA	TRBD2	TRBV29-1	TRBJ2-1	CSVVGGRGYNEQFF	TGCAGCGTTGTTGGCGGGAGGGGTTACAATGAGCAGTTCTTC
once	NA	TRBV4-3	TRBJ1-2	CASSQDGGGNYGYTF	TGCGCCAGCAGCCAAGATGGGGGGGGAAACTATGGCTACACCTTC
NA	NA	TRBV7-9	TRBJ1-2	CASSPDSLRGYTF	TGTGCCAGCAGTCCGGACAGCCTGCGGGGCTACACCTTC
NA	TRBD1	TRBV9	TRBJ1-1	CASSGGQGGTEAFF	TGTGCCAGCAGCGGGGGACAGGGTGGCACTGAAGCTTTCTTT
NA	TRBD2	TRBV20-1	TRBJ2-3	CSASYGRADTDTQYF	TGCAGTGCTAGTTACGGGAGGGCCGACACAGATACGCAGTATTTT
NA	NA	TRBV14	TRBJ2-1	CASSQINLLGLYNEQFF	TGTGCCAGCAGCCAAATTAACTTACTAGGTCTCTACAATGAGCAGTTCTTC
once	TRBD1	TRBV5-1	TRBJ1-2	CASSSGTGDGYTF	TGCGCCAGCAGCTCCGGGACAGGGGATGGCTACACCTTC
NA	NA	TRBV15	TRBJ1-4	CATSRGQEINEKLFF	TGTGCCACCAGCAGAGGACAGGAGATTAATGAAAAACTGTTTTTT
NA	NA	TRBV4-3	TRBJ2-7	CASSQDERGYEQYF	TGCGCCAGCAGCCAAGATGAACGGGGCTACGAGCAGTACTTC
NA	TRBD1	TRBV29-1	TRBJ1-1	CSVGTGGRTEAFF	TGCAGCGTCGGAACAGGGGGCCGCACTGAAGCTTTCTTT
NA	TRBD1	TRBV27	TRBJ1-6	CASSLRQGDSPLHF	TGTGCCAGCAGTCTAAGACAGGGAGATTCACCCCTCCACTTT
NA	NA	TRBV6-6	TRBJ2-7	CASSYLQSLYYEQYF	TGTGCCAGCAGTTACCTCCAATCCCTCTACTACGAGCAGTACTTC
once	NA	TRBV6-6	TRBJ1-1	CASSYNPDEAFF	TGTGCCAGCAGTTACAACCCAGATGAAGCTTTCTTT
few	TRBD2	TRBV9	TRBJ2-3	CASSVSSGPTDTQYF	TGTGCCAGCAGCGTCTCTAGCGGCCCCACAGATACGCAGTATTTT
NA	TRBD1	TRBV24-1	TRBJ1-4	CATSDFHGQGGEKLFF	TGTGCCACCAGTGATTTCCATGGACAGGGGGGTGAAAAACTGTTTTTT
NA	TRBD2	TRBV29-1	TRBJ2-4	CSVESGTNLAKNIQYF	TGCAGCGTTGAATCTGGGACTAACTTAGCCAAAAACATTCAGTACTTC
NA	TRBD2	TRBV4-3	TRBJ2-1	CASSQDGGAVTEQFF	TGCGCCAGCAGCCAAGACGGGGGGGCAGTCACTGAGCAGTTCTTC
NA	TRBD1	TRBV19	TRBJ2-1	CASSEQGRDEQFF	TGTGCCAGTAGTGAACAGGGGCGGGATGAGCAGTTCTTC
once	TRBD2	TRBV28	TRBJ2-1	CASKEAGIILNEQFF	TGTGCCAGCAAAGAAGCGGGAATCATACTAAATGAGCAGTTCTTC
NA	TRBD1	TRBV13	TRBJ1-4	CASSLGQATNEKLFF	TGTGCCAGCAGCTTGGGACAGGCAACTAATGAAAAACTGTTTTTT
NA	TRBD2	TRBV20-1	TRBJ2-1	CSASLAGTRNEQFF	TGCAGTGCTAGTTTAGCGGGGACGAGGAATGAGCAGTTCTTC
NA	TRBD1	TRBV28	TRBJ1-5	CASTRGQGLYSNQPQHF	TGTGCCAGCACTCGTGGACAGGGTCTTTATAGCAATCAGCCCCAGCATTTT
NA	TRBD1	TRBV6-5	TRBJ2-7	CASGRDQTGAGEQYF	TGTGCCAGCGGCCGGGACCAAACAGGGGCTGGTGAGCAGTACTTC
NA	TRBD1	TRBV6-4	TRBJ1-1	CASRTNRGNTEAFF	TGTGCCAGCAGAACCAACAGGGGAAACACTGAAGCTTTCTTT